The rows below give T cell receptor beta chains drawn from one sample of a study of shared clonotypes between healthy human individuals. Sequenced by immunoSEQ multiplex PCR; TCRdb stores in-frame clones only, minus some. The sample yields around 1.6 million clones, 98% seen once. Sequencing was performed on naive CD4+ T cells sorted from blood. All receptors come from a young man in good health. CDR3s include the opening cysteine and the closing phenylalanine or tryptophan. The D gene is left open where the match is weak. Clone size is given for some rows only: seen once, a few or many times, or a class if the clone is expanded.

>TRBJ2-5|TRBV29-1|-|TRBD1
TGCAGCGTAGAAAGACAGGGAGAGACCCAGTACTTC
CSVERQGETQYF
>TRBJ1-2|TRBV27|-|-
TGTGCCAGCAGTTCGCAGCCTGCTATTATGGATGGCTACACCTTC
CASSSQPAIMDGYTF
>TRBJ2-3|TRBV9|-|TRBD1
TGTGCCAGCAGCGAACGACAGGGAAACACAGATACGCAGTATTTT
CASSERQGNTDTQYF
>TRBJ2-1|TRBV6-5|-|TRBD2
TGTGGGAGTCGGGCGGGAGTTCGCAATGAGCAGTTCTTC
CGSRAGVRNEQFF
>TRBJ2-1|TRBV5-6|-|TRBD2
TGTGCCAGCAGCCTGACTAGCGGTTCCTACAATGAGCAGTTCTTC
CASSLTSGSYNEQFF
>TRBJ2-1|TRBV25-1|once|-
TGTGCCAGCAGTGAACAACAGGGCAGCCACTACAATGAGCAGTTCTTC
CASSEQQGSHYNEQFF
>TRBJ1-2|TRBV25-1|-|TRBD1
TGTGCCAGCAGTCTAAGCGCAGGGGGCGTATATGGCTACACCTTC
CASSLSAGGVYGYTF
>TRBJ1-1|TRBV29-1|-|TRBD1
TGCAGCGTTGGGGCAGGGGGGGCTGAAGCTTTCTTT
CSVGAGGAEAFF
>TRBJ2-1|TRBV5-1|-|TRBD2
TGCGCCAGCAGCTGGGAGGGAATCTACAATGAGCAGTTCTTC
CASSWEGIYNEQFF
>TRBJ2-7|TRBV29-1|once|TRBD2
TGCAGCTGTAGCGGGCCGAGCTCCTACGAGCAGTACTTC
CSCSGPSSYEQYF
>TRBJ1-5|TRBV2|-|TRBD1
TGTGCCAGCAGTGAAAGGGACAGCCGGGGGTGGCCCCAGCATTTT
CASSERDSRGWPQHF
>TRBJ2-7|TRBV5-4|-|-
TGTGCCAGCAGCTCCGCGGGAAAAAAGTACGAGCAGTACTTC
CASSSAGKKYEQYF
>TRBJ2-7|TRBV25-1|-|-
TGTGCCAGCAGTGGTGGGTGGGGCTACGAGCAGTACTTC
CASSGGWGYEQYF
>TRBJ1-2|TRBV30|-|-
TGTGCCTGGAGTCCACGGGACCCAGAGGGCTACACCTTC
CAWSPRDPEGYTF
>TRBJ1-2|TRBV6-1|-|TRBD1
TGTGCCAGCAGTAGACACGGGGGACAGAACTATGGCTACACCTTC
CASSRHGGQNYGYTF
>TRBJ2-7|TRBV5-3|-|TRBD2
TGTGCCAGAAGCTTCCAGACTAGCGGGAGGGCCCCTGGGTGCGAGCAGTACTTC
CARSFQTSGRAPGCEQYF
>TRBJ2-7|TRBV7-3|-|TRBD1
TGTGCCAGCAGCCAAGGACAGGGAAACGAGCAGTACTTC
CASSQGQGNEQYF